The T cell receptor (beta chain) described here comes from a study of blood T cell repertoires in COVID-19 (dated by TCRdb to between 2020 and 2021). Describing the broader study: Collaborator samples came from the United States, Italy and Spain and covered acute and convalescent phases of COVID-19. The material from the prospective study consisted of cDNA or gDNA derived from T cells, B-cell-depleted T cells, or PBMCs. Deeply sampled blood TCRbeta repertoires from subjects exposed to, actively infected with, or recovered from COVID-19 were included in the dataset. The repertoires were released in a freely available public database meant as a resource for research on the immune response to SARS-CoV-2. Samples came from the ongoing ImmuneRACE study (first 160 participants) plus 1,254 subjects from 6 global collaborators. Nearly every sample came with metadata listing a de-identified subject ID, COVID-19 status, age in years and sex. Where available, HLA class I and class II types were taken from metadata supplied by the sample provider and were not determined by assay-based typing.

Each collaborating institution followed its own protocols to collect whole blood in K2EDTA tubes. For TCRbeta analysis, collaborator samples were shipped as frozen whole blood, as isolated PBMCs, or as DNA extracted from either sample type. Points the paper makes about the study in general: How much clinical and demographic metadata was included differed by source and by participant, and the metadata was provided uncurated.

Via the germline V gene (reference sequence), CDR1 is SGHKS and CDR2 YYEKEE. There are 14 amino acids in the CDR3, from cysteine to phenylalanine inclusive. The kept DNA is CDR3 alone, 42 bases in frame from the first base. V and J are trimmed by 4 bases and 6 bases, and the gene matches miss 2 bases of the junction. This clone was recorded a few times. Its antigen is unknown. Base qualities are not provided; no much larger clone lies one nucleotide away. TCRbeta CDR3 regions were amplified from genomic DNA using the immunoSEQ Assay, a bias-controlled multiplex PCR. Under the source paper's analysis protocol: Nucleated cell counts per sample were estimated from amplification of reference gene primers within the assay. Sequence reads were collapsed and filtered to measure the absolute abundance of every unique TCRbeta CDR3 rearrangement. For each sample, productive Simpson clonality was calculated as the square root of Simpson's diversity index over productive rearrangements. TCRdb retrieved this table from immuneACCESS and kept in-frame rearrangements only. Not all clones are present; in checked studies, unresolved V genes account for under half, and no reason is known for the remainder. The D gene and trimming were derived from the DNA, and the V and J assignments and clone size from that table. Within this sample are approximately 140,000 clones, with about 80% of them counted one time only. The biggest ten clones account for around 6.8% of the sample.

The chain links TRBV5-5 with TRBJ2-2; 11 middle bases align to TRBD1. The sequence came from a human donor in a cohort sampled during active COVID-19. Material for sequencing was peripheral blood. CDR3 protein: CASSTDRGPGELFF. The sequenced DNA is TGTGCCAGCAGCACGGACAGGGGGCCCGGGGAGCTGTTTTTT.